The 26 T cell receptor beta chains in this list originate from one sample, sequenced in a study of technical replicates of blood from several donors. Profiling relied on immunoSEQ multiplex PCR, and the TCRdb table lists in-frame clones only, not all of them. The data show tens of thousands of clones, around nine tenths seen once. The specimen was PBMCs. The receptors stem from a human donor in good health. Some clones in this sample may be carry-over from other donors' samples.

The chain carries TRBV4-3 and TRBJ1-2; 8 nucleotides align to TRBD1. The J segment lost 4 bases and the V segment lost 6 bases, leaving 4 bases of the junction unmatched. The CDR3 consists of 13 residues. Germline loops: CDR1 LGHNA, CDR2 YSLEER. The CDR3 region has the DNA TGCGCCAGCAGTCCTACAGGGGGCTATGGCTACACCTTC. Amino acids: CASSPTGGYGYTF.

The chain is built from TRBV18 and TRBJ2-1; tentative D call: TRBD2 (5 bases). The CDR3 runs 14 residues. Trimming pared 6 bases from V and 4 bases from J, leaving 13 bases between. CDR1 is KGHSH, CDR2 LQKENI, per germline. CDR3 in amino acids: CASSVLERYNEQFF. Here the CDR3 DNA reads TGTGCCAGCTCGGTTCTGGAGCGGTACAATGAGCAGTTCTTC.

This clone occurred once. The gene calls are TRBV5-4 and TRBJ1-6; D not resolved. V lost 2 bases to trimming and J lost 5 bases, with 2 bases between them. CDR1 is SGHNT, CDR2 YYREEE, per germline (reference sequence). CDR3 length: 12 amino acids. CDR3: CASSFDNSPLHF. The CDR3 DNA reads TGTGCCAGCAGCTTCGATAATTCACCCCTCCACTTT.

V is TRBV7-2 and J is TRBJ1-1; D is ambiguous. Germline CDR1 is SGHTA and CDR2 is FQGNSA. V lost 3 bases and J 4 bases, leaving 21 bases between the germline ends. The CDR3 length is 17 residues. The DNA of the CDR3 is TGTGCCAGCAGCTTCTCGACCCGAAGGATAGGGAGCACTGAAGCTTTCTTT. Translating it yields CASSFSTRRIGSTEAFF.

The chain combines TRBV5-4 with TRBJ1-5; D is undetermined. Trimming removed 4 bases at V and 5 bases at J, with 16 bases between. The CDR3 has 15 amino acids. Germline assignment: CDR1 SGHNT and CDR2 YYREEE (reference sequence). CDR3 nucleotides: TGTGCCAGCAGCGACGGAGTGGGTGACTATCAGCCCCAGCATTTT. This translates into CASSDGVGDYQPQHF.

This clone was recorded a few times. The chain links TRBV4-2 to TRBJ2-5, with 7 bases fitting TRBD1. Unmatched junction bases numbered 8, after V lost 0 bases and J lost 4 bases. The germline V gene encodes CDR1 LGHNA and CDR2 YNFKEQ. The CDR3 has 16 amino acids. The chain's CDR3 is CASSQDPQGVIETQYF. The DNA for the CDR3 is TGTGCCAGCAGCCAAGATCCCCAGGGGGTTATAGAGACCCAGTACTTC.

The V and J genes are TRBV6-4 and TRBJ2-5, with 9 bases lining up with TRBD2. CDR3 length equals 15 residues. CDR1 and CDR2 (germline): MRHNA, SNTAGT. J gave up 5 bases and V 6 bases, and 10 bases lay outside the gene matches. The CDR3 spells CASRTPRGGGETQYF. As DNA, the CDR3 is TGTGCCAGCAGGACACCGCGGGGGGGCGGGGAGACCCAGTACTTC.

This clone was seen just once. The chain recombines TRBV20-1 with TRBJ1-2; no clear D gene. In germline, CDR1 is DFQATT, CDR2 SNEGSKA (reference sequence). The CDR3 consists of 11 residues. Trimming removed 6 bases at V and 8 bases at J, with 13 bases between. CDR3: CSATASGGYTF. CDR3 bases: TGCAGTGCAACCGCTTCTGGCGGCTACACCTTC.

V and J are TRBV6-6 and TRBJ2-5, with D perhaps matching TRBD2 (5 bases). Germline V lookup: CDR1 MNHNY, CDR2 SVGAGI (reference sequence). This CDR3 comprises 14 residues. Between the trimmed V and J ends, which lost 0 bases and 5 bases, there was a span of 10 bases. This chain's CDR3 is CASSYSASSETQYF. CDR3 DNA: TGTGCCAGCAGTTACTCAGCTAGCTCGGAGACCCAGTACTTC.

The CDR3 loop is CASAKTSREETQYF. Here the CDR3 DNA reads TGTGCCAGCGCAAAAACCTCACGAGAAGAGACCCAGTACTTC. The chain employs TRBV25-1 and TRBJ2-5; unclear D gene. Trimming cost V 8 bases and J 3 bases, with 16 bases left between them. This CDR3 region has 14 residues. The V gene's germline CDR1 is MGHDK and CDR2 SYGVNS.

The rearrangement uses TRBV7-2 and TRBJ1-1, with D tentatively TRBD1 (5 bases). The CDR3 spans 16 residues. The V end lost 6 bases, the J end lost 5 bases, and 22 bases lay between the germline ends. Per the germline V gene, CDR1 is SGHTA and CDR2 is FQGNSA. As DNA, the CDR3 is TGTGCCAGCAGTCGCCCTGTGGTTATGGGGGGAACTGAAGCTTTCTTT. Protein: CASSRPVVMGGTEAFF.

V is TRBV7-9 and J is TRBJ2-7; 15 bases line up with TRBD2. Germline V gene lookup returns CDR1 SEHNR and CDR2 FQNEAQ (reference sequence). The CDR3 spans 16 residues. V lost 3 bases to trimming and J lost 2 bases; unmatched junction nucleotides: 2. The CDR3 DNA sequence: TGTGCCAGCAGCTTCGGACTAGCGGGGGGGGCCTACGAGCAGTACTTC. Amino acids: CASSFGLAGGAYEQYF. Full variable domain (rest looked up from reference TRBV7-9 and TRBJ2-7): DTGVSQNPRHKITKRGQNVTFRCDPISEHNRLYWYRQTLGQGPEFLTYFQNEAQLEKSRLLSDRFSAERPKGSFSTLEIQRTEQGDSAMYLCASSFGLAGGAYEQYFGPGTRLTVT.

The rearrangement joins TRBV21-1 to TRBJ2-7; TRBD2 is the table's D call and was not checked against the DNA. TRBV21-1 is a pseudogene locus. The CDR3 length is 13 residues. In nucleotides, the CDR3 is TGTGCCAGCAGCCGACTAGCTCACTACGAGCAGTACTTC. Translated: CASSRLAHYEQYF.

This clone was observed a handful of times. The CDR3 protein is CSVGTPGRNYGYTF. CDR3 nucleotide sequence: TGCAGCGTTGGAACCCCTGGGCGTAACTATGGCTACACCTTC. The V call is TRBV29-1, the J call TRBJ1-2; D not certain. Germline V lookup: CDR1 SQVTM, CDR2 ANQGSEA. The CDR3 runs 14 residues. V gave up 4 bases and J gave up 1 base, with 13 bases separating them.

The rearrangement links TRBV5-1 to TRBJ1-1; the D is unclear. This CDR3 has 13 residues. Trimming shortened V by 2 bases and J by 2 bases, and 7 bases separated the two germline ends. The germline V gene has CDR1 SGHRS and CDR2 YFSETQ. For the CDR3, the DNA is TGCGCCAGCAGCTTTTCAGAAAACACTGAAGCTTTCTTT. It specifies CASSFSENTEAFF.

The genes are TRBV19 and TRBJ2-5; TRBD1 agrees at 8 bases. CDR3 length: 14 residues. The trim removed 6 bases at V and 5 bases at J, leaving 8 bases unmatched. Germline V gene data show CDR1 as LNHDA and CDR2 as SQIVND (reference sequence). The CDR3 DNA is TGTGCCAGTAGAGAGGGACAGGCTCACGAGACCCAGTACTTC. It translates to CASREGQAHETQYF.

This rearrangement joins TRBV11-2 to TRBJ2-5; 13 bases are shared with TRBD2. The germline CDR1 and CDR2 sequences are SGHAT and FQNNGV. The CDR3 spans 16 residues. The J segment lost 1 base and the V segment lost 3 bases, leaving 2 bases of the junction unmatched. DNA of the CDR3: TGTGCCAGCAGCTTCCGACTAGCGGGGGGCCAAGAGACCCAGTACTTC. As protein: CASSFRLAGGQETQYF.

The J gene is TRBJ1-3, the V gene TRBV4-3, with 7 nucleotides matching TRBD1. This CDR3 spans 13 amino acids. V was pared by 8 bases and J by 0 bases, with 1 base of the junction left unmatched. Germline-derived CDR1 and CDR2 are LGHNA and YSLEER. The CDR3 reads CASGDSSGNTIYF. CDR3 coding DNA: TGCGCCAGCGGGGACAGCTCTGGAAACACCATATATTTT.

This clone was seen a single time. J is TRBJ1-1 and V is TRBV7-2; D call uncertain. Looked up from germline, CDR1 is SGHTA and CDR2 is FQGNSA. V lost 2 bases and J lost 1, with 8 bases in between. The CDR3 totals 14 residues. The CDR3, as DNA: TGTGCCAGCAGCTTACTCCCCGGGAACACTGAAGCTTTCTTT. Its translation: CASSLLPGNTEAFF. The full variable domain, its missing parts supplied by reference TRBV7-2 and TRBJ1-1, is GAGVSQSPSNKVTEKGKDVELRCDPISGHTALYWYRQSLGQGLEFLIYFQGNSAPDKSGLPSDRFSAERTGGSVSTLTIQRTQQEDSAVYLCASSLLPGNTEAFFGQGTRLTVV.

The chain combines TRBV7-6 with TRBJ2-2; 8 positions match TRBD1. Germline lookup yields CDR1 SGHVS and CDR2 FNYEAQ. CDR3 length: 17 amino acids. The V and J ends lost 4 bases and 4 bases, in that order; junction bases with no gene match: 11. For the CDR3, the DNA is TGTGCCAGCAGCTCAAACCTCCAGGGGGCAGGCACCGGGGAGCTGTTTTTT. It translates to CASSSNLQGAGTGELFF. The whole variable domain, remainder taken from reference TRBV7-6 and TRBJ2-2, is GAGVSQSPRYKVTKRGQDVALRCDPISGHVSLYWYRQALGQGPEFLTYFNYEAQQDKSGLPNDRFSAERPEGSISTLTIQRTEQRDSAMYRCASSSNLQGAGTGELFFGEGSRLTVL.

The chain is built from TRBV10-3 and TRBJ1-5; TRBD1 matches at 7 bases. V shed 2 bases and J 2 bases; nucleotides not matched to a gene: 3. This CDR3 is 15 amino acids long. The germline V gene encodes CDR1 ENHRY and CDR2 SYGVKD. The CDR3 loop is CAISEGGGGNQPQHF. DNA for the CDR3: TGTGCCATCAGTGAGGGAGGGGGCGGCAATCAGCCCCAGCATTTT.

This sequence joins TRBV18 and TRBJ1-2; maybe TRBD1 (6 bases). This CDR3 comprises 13 residues. CDR1 and CDR2 (germline): KGHSH, LQKENI. The ends were cut back, 6 bases at V and 7 bases at J, with 15 bases in the middle. The CDR3 loop is CASSSTGSGGYTF. The CDR3 DNA sequence: TGTGCCAGCTCGTCTACAGGGTCTGGTGGCTACACCTTC.

V gene TRBV5-4 combines with J gene TRBJ1-3; D perhaps matches TRBD1 (5 bases). Germline V gives CDR1 SGHNT, CDR2 YYREEE (reference sequence). V lost 4 bases, J lost 0 bases, and 8 bases lay in between. The CDR3 totals 14 residues. The CDR3: CASSLGVSGNTIYF. In nucleotides, the CDR3 is TGTGCCAGCAGCCTAGGGGTCTCTGGAAACACCATATATTTT.

CDR3: CASSQDISGVKPLHF. DNA for the CDR3: TGCGCCAGCAGCCAAGATATTTCGGGGGTCAAACCCCTCCACTTT. The chain links TRBV4-3 to TRBJ1-6; tentatively, D is TRBD1 (5 bases). Germline lookup yields CDR1 LGHNA and CDR2 YSLEER. V was pared by 0 bases and J by 12 bases, with 15 bases between. This CDR3 contains 15 residues.

This chain connects TRBV7-2 to TRBJ2-2; tentative D call: TRBD2 (5 bases). Germline V lookup: CDR1 SGHTA, CDR2 FQGNSA. V lost 1 base and J lost 8, with 8 bases in between. The CDR3 totals 13 residues. DNA for the CDR3: TGTGCCAGCAGCTTAGAAGGGAGTGGGGAGCTGTTTTTT. It encodes CASSLEGSGELFF.

The rearrangement links TRBV11-1 to TRBJ2-7; no clear D gene. V gave up 1 base and J gave up 3 bases, with 7 bases separating them. There are 13 residues in the CDR3. Germline V gene sequence: CDR1 SGHAT, CDR2 FQDESV (reference sequence). CDR3 in DNA: TGTGCCAGCAGCTTAGAGCGCAGCTACGAGCAGTACTTC. This sequence encodes CASSLERSYEQYF.